This T cell receptor beta chain was profiled in a study of T-cell memory formation after mild COVID-19. The overall study: Across donors, TCR clusters were largely donor specific. Overall study findings and caveats: Among CD4+ contracting clones, most were CM and EM, and CD8+ ones EMRA. Some clones that responded were present in memory (sampled pre-infection), which suggests cross-reactive memory joined.

Notes on this clonotype: The target antigen is unknown.

Losses at the gene ends were 3 bases for V and 10 bases for J; bases not matched to a gene: 4. Germline CDR1 reads KGHDR; CDR2 reads SFDVKD. The CDR3 consists of 14 residues. TCRdb recomputed calls from the 5' RACE reads with MiXCR, one row per CDR3 protein. The data contain a few hundred thousand distinct CDR3 sequences, around a quarter of them singletons. V is TRBV24-1 and J is TRBJ2-1, with 11 nucleotides matching TRBD2. This sequence originates from an adult woman who had mild COVID-19 (a few samples of this study predate the infection). Cell type and time point are not known. Sequenced: PBMCs or a T cell subset sorted from them (not recorded which). The CDR3 DNA is TGTGCCACCAGTGATACTAGCGGGAGTCGGGAGCAGTTCTTC. Protein sequence: CATSDTSGSREQFF.